Below, 9 T cell receptor beta chains from the same sample are listed, as sequenced in a study of regulatory T cells in long-lasting Graves disease. Indicated time point: newly diagnosed GD, antithyroid drugs for less than 3 months. PBMC RNA was the source of the TCR library. The authors built TCR beta libraries using iRepertoire HTBI primers and Arm-PCR of CDR3 regions. Each CDR3 protein is one row after TCRdb ran MiXCR on the multiplex PCR reads. Here the sample spans roughly 500,000 distinct CDR3 sequences, less than 15% being singletons. The same sample was also used in a study of T cells in Graves' hyperthyroidism and ophthalmopathy.

The sample was peripheral blood mononuclear cells (PBMCs), taken at new diagnosis, from a patient treated with antithyroid drugs. These receptors all stem from a man under 40 with Graves disease.

The chain recombines TRBV19 with TRBJ2-1; D call uncertain. Germline values: CDR1 LNHDA, CDR2 SQIVND (reference sequence). This CDR3 contains 15 residues. V dropped 3 bases and J dropped 9 bases, with 18 bases sitting between them. Here the CDR3 reads CASSMVGQSVGEQFF. The CDR3 DNA sequence: TGTGCCAGTAGTATGGTAGGTCAGAGCGTGGGTGAGCAGTTCTTC. Using reference TRBV19 and TRBJ2-1 for the parts outside the CDR3, the full variable domain is DGGITQSPKYLFRKEGQNVTLSCEQNLNHDAMYWYRQDPGQGLRLIYYSQIVNDFQKGDIAEGYSVSREKKESFPLTVTSAQKNPTAFYLCASSMVGQSVGEQFFGPGTRLTVL.

This rearrangement joins TRBV28 to TRBJ1-5, with D perhaps matching TRBD1 (5 bases). V was shortened by 2 bases and J by 0 bases, with 23 bases between the two germline ends. The CDR3 has 20 amino acids. Germline assignment: CDR1 MDHEN and CDR2 SYDVKM. The CDR3 nucleotides are TGTGCCAGCAGTTTACCCACCGGACAACCCTCGGGATATAGCAATCAGCCCCAGCATTTT. Its translation is CASSLPTGQPSGYSNQPQHF. Together with reference TRBV28 and TRBJ1-5, the CDR3 gives the full variable domain: DVKVTQSSRYLVKRTGEKVFLECVQDMDHENMFWYRQDPGLGLRLIYFSYDVKMKEKGDIPEGYSVSREKKERFSLILESASTNQTSMYLCASSLPTGQPSGYSNQPQHFGDGTRLSIL.

This clonotype was detected many times. The CDR3, as DNA: TGCGCCAGCAGCTTGGCCGGGGCCCAGAACACTGAAGCTTTCTTT. Its protein is CASSLAGAQNTEAFF. V and J are TRBV5-1 and TRBJ1-1; D might be TRBD1 (5 bases). Germline V gene data show CDR1 as SGHRS and CDR2 as YFSETQ. This CDR3 comprises 15 residues. The ends were cut back, 0 bases at V and 1 base at J, with 10 bases in the middle.

The chain is built from TRBV12-3 or TRBV12-4 and TRBJ1-1; no definite D call. The CDR3 extends over 16 amino acids. V lost 3 bases, J lost 0 bases, and 14 bases lay in between. As DNA, the CDR3 is TGTGCCAGCAGTTTTTCGATCTTCCCGATGAACACTGAAGCTTTCTTT. As protein: CASSFSIFPMNTEAFF.

This clonotype has ten or more counts. The rearrangement joins TRBV5-1 to TRBJ2-1; TRBD2 agrees at 16 bases. In germline, CDR1 is SGHRS, CDR2 YFSETQ. The CDR3 consists of 16 residues. J lost 15 bases, V lost 2 bases, and 11 bases had no gene match. The CDR3 sequence is CASSFRGTSGRAEVFF. The CDR3 DNA reads TGCGCCAGCAGCTTTCGCGGGACTAGCGGGAGGGCCGAGGTGTTCTTC.

This clonotype was observed many times. At one of its ends the junction is not consistent with the germline gene, which may arise from a read error. The rearrangement joins TRBV5-1 to TRBJ2-7, with 7 bases lining up with TRBD2. This CDR3 contains 14 residues. Germline-derived CDR1 and CDR2 are SGHRS and YFSETQ. The CDR3 here is CASSLVGGPYEQYF. In DNA form, the CDR3 reads TGTGCCAGCAGCTTAGTGGGAGGGCCCTACGAGCAGTACTTC.

This chain links TRBV20-1 with TRBJ2-7, with D unresolved. The CDR3 is 11 residues long. Trimming left V 5 bases short and J 8 bases short, with 13 bases between. CDR1 is DFQATT, CDR2 SNEGSKA, per germline (reference sequence). The CDR3 spells CSALRHFQQYF. The DNA of the CDR3 is TGCAGTGCTTTAAGACATTTCCAGCAGTACTTC.

In its sample, this clonotype was seen many times. The rearrangement joins TRBV6-1 to TRBJ2-3; weak D call: TRBD2 (6 bases). Per germline, CDR1 MNHNS and CDR2 SASEGT. V was pared by 3 bases and J by 2 bases, with 12 bases between. This CDR3 contains 15 residues. Here the CDR3 DNA reads TGTGCCAGCAGTGACCCTCGCGGGGACACAGATACGCAGTATTTT. This codes for CASSDPRGDTDTQYF.

The chain links TRBV10-3 to TRBJ1-5; D is undetermined. Trimming pared 3 bases from V and 4 bases from J, leaving 7 bases between. This CDR3 is built from 13 residues. Germline CDR1 and CDR2: ENHRY and SYGVKD. CDR3 coding DNA: TGTGCCATCAGTGAAACGGCAAATCAGCCCCAGCATTTT. Its translation: CAISETANQPQHF.